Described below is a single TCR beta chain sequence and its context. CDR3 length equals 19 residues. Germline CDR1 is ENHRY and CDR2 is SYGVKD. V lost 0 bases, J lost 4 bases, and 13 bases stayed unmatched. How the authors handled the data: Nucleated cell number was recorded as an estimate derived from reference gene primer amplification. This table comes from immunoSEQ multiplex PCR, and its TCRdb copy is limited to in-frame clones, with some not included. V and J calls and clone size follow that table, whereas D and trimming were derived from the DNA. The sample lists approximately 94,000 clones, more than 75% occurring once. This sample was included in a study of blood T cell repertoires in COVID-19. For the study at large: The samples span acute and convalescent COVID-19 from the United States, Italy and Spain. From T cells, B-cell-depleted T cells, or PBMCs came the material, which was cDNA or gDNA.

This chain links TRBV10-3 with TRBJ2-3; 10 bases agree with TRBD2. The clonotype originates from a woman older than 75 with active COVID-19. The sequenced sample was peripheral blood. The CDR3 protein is CAISESKGASGSRADTQYF. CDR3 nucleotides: TGTGCCATCAGTGAGTCGAAGGGGGCTAGCGGGAGCAGGGCAGATACGCAGTATTTT.